Presented here are 5 T cell receptor beta chains from one specimen sequenced in a study of T-cell memory formation after mild COVID-19 (dated by TCRdb to the early 2020s). Receptor amplification or capture employed 5' RACE. For sequencing, an Illumina NovaSeq 6000 was employed. Using fastp trimming at Q25 and MiXCR clonotype assembly, TCRdb reanalyzed the public sequencing data and kept in-frame beta chains. A single entry per CDR3 protein holds the most common genes and DNA from its merged rows. Across this sample there are about 140,000 distinct CDR3 sequences, with 11% to 15% seen only once. The top ten hold approximately 30% of the sample. The specimen sequenced was PBMCs or a T cell subset sorted from them (not recorded which). The source of these receptors is an adult woman who had mild COVID-19 (a few samples of this study predate the infection). The sample titles of this study are shuffled in the database, so cell type and time point are left out; the donor was told from shared clones.

This clonotype has only a few counts. The genes are TRBV4-3 and TRBJ2-1; 7 nucleotides agree with TRBD2. The CDR3 spans 18 residues. Per the germline V gene, CDR1 is LGHNA and CDR2 is YSLEER. Trimming took 0 bases from V and 5 from J; bases not matched to a gene: 13. The CDR3 sequence is CASSQERRGKPPHNEQFF. The CDR3 nucleotides read TGCGCCAGCAGCCAAGAGCGGCGGGGGAAGCCCCCTCACAATGAGCAGTTCTTC.

V and J are TRBV5-6 and TRBJ2-7, with a weak D call TRBD1 (6 bases). Germline-derived CDR1 and CDR2 are SGHDT and YYEEEE. Trimming left V 4 bases short and J 5 bases short, with 16 bases between. This CDR3 has 14 residues. The CDR3 loop is CASSEDRSPNEQYF. The CDR3 bases are TGTGCCAGCAGCGAAGACAGGTCCCCTAACGAGCAGTACTTC.

This clonotype was observed at least ten times. The V gene is TRBV4-2, the J gene TRBJ2-7, with D perhaps TRBD1 (5 bases). Trimming removed 4 bases at V and 0 bases at J, with 10 bases between. There are 14 residues in the CDR3. Germline V gives CDR1 LGHNA, CDR2 YNFKEQ. CDR3 in DNA: TGTGCCAGCAGCCCGGACAAGAGCTCCTACGAGCAGTACTTC. Its protein product is CASSPDKSSYEQYF.

This clonotype was found a few times. The chain carries TRBV5-1 and TRBJ2-1; the D is unclear. The V end was cut by 3 bases, the J end by 6 bases, with 10 bases between. The CDR3 length is 13 residues. Germline values: CDR1 SGHRS, CDR2 YFSETQ. The CDR3 here is CASSWRPPNEQFF. CDR3 coding DNA: TGCGCCAGCAGCTGGCGGCCCCCCAATGAGCAGTTCTTC.

The chain combines TRBV7-9 with TRBJ2-3, with 10 bases fitting TRBD2. The V gene's germline CDR1 is SEHNR and CDR2 FQNEAQ (reference sequence). CDR3 length: 16 residues. J was trimmed by 2 bases and V by 5 bases; bases with no gene match: 7. The CDR3 sequence is CASSLTGTSDTDTQYF. The CDR3 nucleotides read TGTGCCAGCAGCCTAACCGGGACTAGCGACACAGATACGCAGTATTTT.